The 17 T cell receptor beta chains given below trace back to one sample, sequenced in a study of shared clonotypes between healthy human individuals. The assay was immunoSEQ multiplex PCR, and TCRdb's table has in-frame clones only and misses some. The data hold about 660,000 clones, with approximately 74% observed a single time. The sequencing input was memory CD4+ T cells sorted from blood. Subset: CD45RA-negative fraction. The receptors shown here come from a woman aged 25 to 39 in good health.

The chain recombines TRBV28 with TRBJ1-3; D gene ambiguous. There are 14 residues in the CDR3. Per germline, CDR1 MDHEN and CDR2 SYDVKM. V shed 10 bases and J shed 0 bases, with 13 bases lying between them. CDR3 nucleotide sequence: TGTGCCACCGGACGGGCGAGCTCTGGAAACACCATATATTTT. Its translation: CATGRASSGNTIYF.

This sequence joins TRBV2 and TRBJ2-7; D gene uncertain. The V gene lost 1 base and the J gene lost 6 bases, with 10 bases spanning the gap. CDR1 and CDR2 from the germline V gene are SNHLY and FYNNEI. This CDR3 is 13 amino acids long. CDR3 nucleotide sequence: TGTGCCAGCAGTGAAGAATCCCTCGGCGAGCAGTACTTC. This encodes CASSEESLGEQYF.

The chain joins TRBV6-5 to TRBJ2-5; 7 bases align to TRBD1. The junction had 7 bases not matched to a gene; V was cut back by 7 bases and J by 5 bases. The CDR3 is 13 amino acids. CDR1 and CDR2 (germline): MNHEY, SVGAGI. CDR3 amino acids: CASTRQGSETQYF. The CDR3 DNA follows: TGTGCCAGCACCCGACAGGGAAGCGAGACCCAGTACTTC.

V and J are TRBV28 and TRBJ2-4; 9 nucleotides match TRBD1. Per germline, CDR1 MDHEN and CDR2 SYDVKM. The V segment lost 6 bases and the J segment 2 bases; nucleotides outside the gene matches: 14. The CDR3 runs 18 residues. The CDR3 loop reads CASSPTPGQGLSKNIQYF. CDR3 in DNA: TGTGCCAGCAGCCCAACACCGGGACAGGGACTTTCCAAAAACATTCAGTACTTC. The whole variable domain, filled in from reference TRBV28 and TRBJ2-4, reads DVKVTQSSRYLVKRTGEKVFLECVQDMDHENMFWYRQDPGLGLRLIYFSYDVKMKEKGDIPEGYSVSREKKERFSLILESASTNQTSMYLCASSPTPGQGLSKNIQYFGAGTRLSVL.

This chain links TRBV28 with TRBJ2-5; TRBD1 might be the D (5 bases). The V and J ends lost 6 bases and 5 bases respectively, with 10 bases between them. The CDR3 spans 12 residues. From germline, CDR1 is MDHEN and CDR2 SYDVKM. CDR3 sequence (DNA): TGTGCCAGCAGACAGGCTATGGAGACCCAGTACTTC. Translated: CASRQAMETQYF.

V usage is TRBV5-4 and J usage is TRBJ1-2; D is possibly TRBD1 (5 bases). This CDR3 has 14 amino acids. Germline-derived CDR1 and CDR2 are SGHNT and YYREEE (reference sequence). V was pared by 4 bases and J by 4 bases, with 14 bases between. The CDR3 spells CASSPAGGSYGYTF. CDR3 nucleotides: TGTGCCAGCAGCCCAGCCGGGGGTTCCTATGGCTACACCTTC.

The chain joins TRBV7-2 to TRBJ2-3; 12 bases agree with TRBD2. Trimming at V came to 2 bases and at J to 5 bases, leaving 11 bases not matched to a gene. Germline V gene data show CDR1 as SGHTA and CDR2 as FQGNSA. CDR3 size: 18 residues. The CDR3 region is CASSLSPLAGGYQDTQYF. The CDR3 DNA reads as TGTGCCAGCAGCTTAAGCCCGCTAGCGGGAGGGTATCAAGATACGCAGTATTTT.

A note on this clone: This may stem from a read error, because a much larger clone lies one nucleotide away. The CDR3: CASSEYSYEQYF. CDR3 DNA sequence: TGTGCCAGCAGTGAATATTCCTACGAGCAGTACTTC. V is TRBV25-1 and J is TRBJ2-7; D not resolved. The V end was cut by 0 bases, the J end by 1 base, with 1 base between. CDR1 is MGHDK and CDR2 is SYGVNS in the germline V gene. This CDR3 spans 12 amino acids.

The chain links TRBV6-6 to TRBJ2-6; a weak D match, TRBD1 (5 bases). Trimming left V 6 bases short and J 0 bases short, with 12 bases between. Germline V lookup: CDR1 MNHNY, CDR2 SVGAGI (reference sequence). This CDR3 has 16 amino acids. DNA for the CDR3: TGTGCCAGCAGCAACAGGATCAGCTCTGGGGCCAACGTCCTGACTTTC. Translation: CASSNRISSGANVLTF.

This clone was recorded once. The genes are TRBV29-1 and TRBJ1-1; 10 bases fit TRBD1. V was pared by 5 bases and J by 0 bases, with 6 bases of the junction left unmatched. Germline V gives CDR1 SQVTM, CDR2 ANQGSEA. CDR3 length: 15 residues. CDR3 sequence: CSVSGTGAMNTEAFF. In nucleotides, the CDR3 is TGCAGCGTTTCCGGGACAGGGGCGATGAACACTGAAGCTTTCTTT.

The chain joins TRBV4-1 to TRBJ2-4; the match to TRBD2 covers 8 bases. Trimming took 0 bases from V and 10 from J; bases not matched to a gene: 14. Per the germline V gene, CDR1 is MGHRA and CDR2 is YSYEKL. The CDR3 extends over 17 amino acids. CDR3 in DNA: TGCGCCAGCAGCCAAGACGTTGCCCACAGCGGGAGAGGTATTCAGTACTTC. Residues: CASSQDVAHSGRGIQYF.

The chain links TRBV5-1 to TRBJ1-2; 7 positions agree with TRBD1. Germline-derived CDR1 and CDR2 are SGHRS and YFSETQ. This CDR3 comprises 14 residues. J was trimmed by 11 bases and V by 6 bases; bases with no gene match: 16. CDR3 protein: CASTSSTGPTGYTF. DNA for the CDR3: TGCGCCAGCACGTCATCGACAGGGCCAACGGGGTACACCTTC.

The chain joins TRBV7-6 to TRBJ2-2; D is unresolved. The V end was cut by 5 bases, the J end by 2 bases, with 12 bases between. Germline CDR1 SGHVS, CDR2 FNYEAQ. The CDR3 runs 15 residues. CDR3 nucleotides: TGTGCCAGCAGCAAGATGACACCTAACACCGGGGAGCTGTTTTTT. Amino acid sequence: CASSKMTPNTGELFF. Looking up the rest from reference TRBV7-6 and TRBJ2-2 gives the full variable domain: GAGVSQSPRYKVTKRGQDVALRCDPISGHVSLYWYRQALGQGPEFLTYFNYEAQQDKSGLPNDRFSAERPEGSISTLTIQRTEQRDSAMYRCASSKMTPNTGELFFGEGSRLTVL.

The chain has TRBV5-1 and TRBJ2-6, with TRBD1 identical over 7 bases. This CDR3 region has 16 residues. V shed 3 bases and J 0 bases; nucleotides not matched to a gene: 3. Germline V gene data show CDR1 as SGHRS and CDR2 as YFSETQ. CDR3 loop: CASSYRQGSGANVLTF. The CDR3 DNA reads TGCGCCAGCAGCTACAGACAGGGCTCTGGGGCCAACGTCCTGACTTTC.

J is TRBJ1-5 and V is TRBV5-5; 9 bases agree with TRBD1. V lost 4 bases, J lost 4 bases, and 3 bases stayed unmatched. Germline V lookup: CDR1 SGHKS, CDR2 YYEKEE (reference sequence). There are 14 residues in the CDR3. CDR3 residues: CASSLQGANQPQHF. CDR3 coding DNA: TGTGCCAGCAGCCTACAGGGGGCGAATCAGCCCCAGCATTTT.

This chain joins TRBV27 and TRBJ2-7; 8 bases line up with TRBD2. Germline CDR1 is MNHEY and CDR2 is SMNVEV (reference sequence). Trimming cost V 4 bases and J 0 bases; bases outside gene matches: 5. The length of the CDR3 is 15 residues. The CDR3, as DNA: TGTGCCAGCAGTTCCGGACTAGCCTCCTCCTACGAGCAGTACTTC. The encoded protein is CASSSGLASSYEQYF.

Regarding this clone: One base separates it from a far larger clone, so it is likely a read error. The V and J genes are TRBV25-1 and TRBJ2-1, with TRBD2 matching 7 bases. CDR1 is MGHDK and CDR2 is SYGVNS in the germline V gene. The CDR3 loop spans 18 amino acids. CDR3 sequence (DNA): TGTACCAGCAGTGAATGGGCGGGGAGGGATGAACTCGACAATGAGCAGTTCTTC. It encodes CTSSEWAGRDELDNEQFF. Full variable domain (remainder filled in from reference TRBV25-1 and TRBJ2-1): EADIYQTPRYLVIGTGKKITLECSQTMGHDKMYWYQQDPGMELHLIHYSYGVNSTEKGDLSSESTVSRIRTEHFPLTLESARPSHTSQYLCTSSEWAGRDELDNEQFFGPGTRLTVL.